These 19 T cell receptor beta chains were all obtained from the same sample, sequenced in a study of T cell repertoires in cytomegalovirus infection. The antigens of these receptors remain unknown. Via MiXCR, TCRdb re-called the reads, giving one row per CDR3 protein. This table holds approximately 100,000 distinct CDR3 sequences, approximately 45% found once. The sequences come from CD8+ T cells from cultured PBMCs, collected from culture after CMV antigen stimulation. The receptor set was obtained from a human donor in good health (CMV status not recorded). Some clones in this sample may be carry-over from other donors' samples.

J is TRBJ2-1 and V is TRBV6-5; a possible D gene is TRBD1 (6 bases). Germline-derived CDR1 and CDR2 are MNHEY and SVGAGI. The V gene lost 4 bases and the J gene lost 1 base, with 11 bases spanning the gap. This CDR3 has 15 amino acids. The CDR3 reads CASSSGHPSYNEQFF. DNA for the CDR3: TGTGCCAGCAGTTCGGGACATCCGTCCTACAATGAGCAGTTCTTC.

As regards this clonotype: Given a much more abundant clone one base away, this may be a read error. The chain joins TRBV30 to TRBJ2-3; D is possibly TRBD1 (5 bases). Germline CDR1 and CDR2: GTSNPN and SVGIG (reference sequence). CDR3 length: 14 amino acids. The CDR3 sequence: CPWSSGLSTDTQYF. For the CDR3, the DNA is TGTCCCTGGAGTTCAGGGTTGAGCACAGATACGCAGTATTTT.

The chain uses TRBV25-1 and TRBJ2-7; unclear D gene. V shed 1 base and J shed 0 bases, with 1 base lying between them. In germline, CDR1 is MGHDK, CDR2 SYGVNS. This CDR3 spans 12 amino acids. CDR3: CASSEFSYEQYF. The CDR3 DNA reads as TGTGCCAGCAGTGAATTCTCCTACGAGCAGTACTTC.

This clonotype was detected many times. The chain links TRBV12-3 or TRBV12-4 to TRBJ1-2; D may be TRBD1 (6 bases). V gave up 4 bases and J gave up 5 bases, with 14 bases separating them. The CDR3 is 14 amino acids. CDR3 DNA: TGTGCCAGCAGTTCCCCCACAGGGCTGTATGGCTACACCTTC. Translation gives CASSSPTGLYGYTF.

This chain joins TRBV12-3 or TRBV12-4 and TRBJ2-2; 11 positions agree with TRBD2. Trimming cost V 10 bases and J 4 bases; bases outside gene matches: 5. This CDR3 is 14 amino acids long. The CDR3 is CATASGGSTGELFF. The CDR3 nucleotides read TGTGCCACCGCTAGCGGGGGGTCCACCGGGGAGCTGTTTTTT.

The V call is TRBV7-8, the J call TRBJ1-5, with TRBD1 matching over 10 bases. V gave up 7 bases and J gave up 5 bases; unmatched junction bases: 17. The V gene's germline CDR1 is SGHVS and CDR2 FQNEAQ. The CDR3 runs to 18 residues. CDR3 region: CASTIVLLSGTGDQPQHF. The CDR3 DNA reads TGTGCCAGCACCATTGTTCTCCTTTCCGGGACAGGGGATCAGCCCCAGCATTTT.

The chain is built from TRBV12-3 or TRBV12-4 and TRBJ2-1, with TRBD2 identical over 10 bases. The CDR3 sequence is 18 residues long. Trimming took 2 bases from V and 7 from J; bases not matched to a gene: 14. CDR3 loop: CASSLSHQAGGPWNEQFF. The CDR3 region has the DNA TGTGCCAGCAGTTTATCACATCAAGCGGGGGGGCCTTGGAATGAGCAGTTCTTC.

The chain combines TRBV12-3 or TRBV12-4 with TRBJ2-7; no reliable D call. Between the trimmed V and J ends, which lost 0 bases and 4 bases, there was a span of 13 bases. The CDR3 loop spans 15 amino acids. In DNA, the CDR3 is TGTGCCAGCAGTTTAGCGTTAGGGATTTCTTACGAGCAGTACTTC. Its translation is CASSLALGISYEQYF.

The rearrangement links TRBV19 to TRBJ2-1, with TRBD2 matching over 10 bases. The CDR3 is made up of 18 amino acids. Germline trimming cut 4 bases from V and 2 bases from J; bases unmatched to any gene: 11. CDR1 is LNHDA and CDR2 is SQIVND in the germline V gene (reference sequence). The CDR3 region has the DNA TGTGCCAGTAGTACGAGATCTATAGCGGGGGGACCCTACAATGAGCAGTTCTTC. Encoded protein: CASSTRSIAGGPYNEQFF.

This clonotype showed up many times. The V call is TRBV6-5, the J call TRBJ1-4, with 8 bases matching TRBD1. The CDR3 has 14 residues. V trimming: 2 bases; J trimming: 8 bases; junction bases outside the gene matches: 4. Germline CDR1 and CDR2: MNHEY and SVGAGI. CDR3 DNA sequence: TGTGCCAGCAGTTACGGGCCAGGGGGCGAAAAACTGTTTTTT. Its protein is CASSYGPGGEKLFF.

This clonotype came up a few times. This chain uses TRBV6-5 with TRBJ2-7; D uncertain. The germline gives CDR1 MNHEY, CDR2 SVGAGI. There are 14 residues in the CDR3. The germline V and J ends were trimmed by 0 bases and 4 bases, with 10 bases remaining between them. The CDR3 coding sequence is TGTGCCAGCAGTTACTCGAATTCTGGATACGAGCAGTACTTC. The encoded protein is CASSYSNSGYEQYF.

This clonotype was found a few times. The chain is built from TRBV28 and TRBJ2-1, with TRBD1 matching over 8 bases. Germline CDR1 and CDR2: MDHEN and SYDVKM. This CDR3 comprises 14 residues. The V gene end was trimmed by 7 bases and the J gene end by 5 bases; junction bases not matched to a gene: 7. CDR3 DNA sequence: TGTGCCAGCACGAGGACAGGGTCCGACAATGAGCAGTTCTTC. This encodes CASTRTGSDNEQFF.

The J gene is TRBJ1-2, the V gene TRBV12-3 or TRBV12-4, with D perhaps matching TRBD1 (6 bases). The V end lost 7 bases, the J end lost 8 bases, and 14 bases lay between the germline ends. The CDR3 runs to 12 residues. The CDR3 coding sequence is TGTGCCAGCACCTTTGGGGGCTGGGGCTACACCTTC. It yields the protein CASTFGGWGYTF.

The chain recombines TRBV6-5 with TRBJ2-1, with no clear D. The germline V and J ends were trimmed by 6 bases and 5 bases, with 14 bases remaining between them. Germline V lookup: CDR1 MNHEY, CDR2 SVGAGI. The CDR3 sequence is 14 residues long. CDR3: CASSPSPLNNEQFF. Here the CDR3 DNA reads TGTGCCAGCAGCCCTTCCCCCTTAAACAATGAGCAGTTCTTC.

The chain recombines TRBV11-2 with TRBJ2-5; a weak D match, TRBD2 (6 bases). CDR3 length equals 12 residues. V dropped 4 bases and J dropped 9 bases, with 12 bases sitting between them. Germline CDR1 is SGHAT and CDR2 is FQNNGV. The CDR3 DNA is TGTGCCAGCAGCTCCCCGGGGGTGTCCCAGTACTTC. It is translated as CASSSPGVSQYF.

The gene calls are TRBV28 and TRBJ1-5; the match to TRBD1 covers 8 bases. The V gene end was trimmed by 3 bases and the J gene end by 5 bases; junction bases not matched to a gene: 9. There are 16 residues in the CDR3. Germline loops: CDR1 MDHEN, CDR2 SYDVKM. CDR3 amino acids: CASSLTGTGWDQPQHF. CDR3 nucleotides: TGTGCCAGCAGTTTGACCGGGACAGGATGGGATCAGCCCCAGCATTTT.

The chain employs TRBV27 and TRBJ1-2; D gene uncertain. This CDR3 has 15 residues. Trimming cost V 3 bases and J 0 bases, with 11 bases left between them. CDR1 is MNHEY and CDR2 is SMNVEV in the germline V gene (reference sequence). CDR3 DNA: TGTGCCAGCAGTTTTGGCGGGCGCCCTAACTATGGCTACACCTTC. It codes for CASSFGGRPNYGYTF.

The sample holds a few counts of this clonotype. V usage is TRBV6-6 and J usage is TRBJ2-3, with TRBD1 matching 8 bases. V dropped 5 bases and J dropped 4; count of bases not matched to a gene: 5. The CDR3 is 14 residues long. Per germline, CDR1 MNHNY and CDR2 SVGAGI (reference sequence). CDR3 loop: CASSPQGAADTQYF. In DNA, the CDR3 is TGTGCCAGCAGTCCCCAGGGGGCGGCAGATACGCAGTATTTT.

This clonotype appeared many times. The gene calls are TRBV7-9 and TRBJ2-7; 8 positions match TRBD2. Germline-derived CDR1 and CDR2 are SEHNR and FQNEAQ (reference sequence). The CDR3 sequence is 14 residues long. Trimming at V came to 4 bases and at J to 3 bases, leaving 5 bases not matched to a gene. The CDR3 is CASSSTTSGYEQYF. The CDR3 coding sequence is TGTGCCAGCAGCTCAACTACTAGCGGCTACGAGCAGTACTTC. Drawing the rest from reference TRBV7-9 and TRBJ2-7, the complete variable domain is DTGVSQNPRHKITKRGQNVTFRCDPISEHNRLYWYRQTLGQGPEFLTYFQNEAQLEKSRLLSDRFSAERPKGSFSTLEIQRTEQGDSAMYLCASSSTTSGYEQYFGPGTRLTVT.